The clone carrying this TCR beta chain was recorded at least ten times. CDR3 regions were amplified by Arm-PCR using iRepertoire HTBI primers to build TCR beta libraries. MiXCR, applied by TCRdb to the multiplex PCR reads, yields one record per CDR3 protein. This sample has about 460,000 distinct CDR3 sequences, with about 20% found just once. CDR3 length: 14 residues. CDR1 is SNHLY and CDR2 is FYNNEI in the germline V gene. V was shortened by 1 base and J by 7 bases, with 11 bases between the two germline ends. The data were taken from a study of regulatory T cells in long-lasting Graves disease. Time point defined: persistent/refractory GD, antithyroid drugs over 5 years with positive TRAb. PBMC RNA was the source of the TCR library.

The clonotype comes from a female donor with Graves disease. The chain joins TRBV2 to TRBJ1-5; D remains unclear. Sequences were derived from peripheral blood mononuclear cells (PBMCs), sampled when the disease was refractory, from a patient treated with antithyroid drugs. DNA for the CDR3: TGTGCCAGCAGTGAAGTAGCGCCGGGACAGCCCCAGCATTTT. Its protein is CASSEVAPGQPQHF.